The clone carrying this T cell receptor (beta chain) was seen ten or more times. The iRepertoire nested amplicon-rescue multiplex PCR amplified TCR alpha and beta CDR3s from RNA. Input was about 95-400 ng of tissue mRNA or PBMC total RNA. TCRdb recomputed calls from the multiplex PCR reads with MiXCR, one row per CDR3 protein. This sample has fewer than 500,000 distinct CDR3 sequences, with less than 50% found just once. This record belongs to a study of glioma-infiltrating T cells. Study overall: Blood libraries targeted about 4.5- to 11-fold coverage of about one million T cells.

From germline, CDR1 is DFQATT and CDR2 SNEGSKA (reference sequence). This CDR3 has 12 residues. Trimming stripped 6 bases from V and 4 bases from J, with 11 bases between. The V and J genes are TRBV20-1 and TRBJ2-3, with a weak D call TRBD2 (6 bases). This TCR came from a human donor with low-grade glioma or glioblastoma, undergoing nonglioma brain surgery, or in good health (not recorded which). Sequencing was performed on glioma tissue, nonneoplastic brain tissue, or PBMCs (not recorded which). CDR3 nucleotide sequence: TGCAGTGCCCCCCGGGACTCAGATACGCAGTATTTT. Encoded protein: CSAPRDSDTQYF.